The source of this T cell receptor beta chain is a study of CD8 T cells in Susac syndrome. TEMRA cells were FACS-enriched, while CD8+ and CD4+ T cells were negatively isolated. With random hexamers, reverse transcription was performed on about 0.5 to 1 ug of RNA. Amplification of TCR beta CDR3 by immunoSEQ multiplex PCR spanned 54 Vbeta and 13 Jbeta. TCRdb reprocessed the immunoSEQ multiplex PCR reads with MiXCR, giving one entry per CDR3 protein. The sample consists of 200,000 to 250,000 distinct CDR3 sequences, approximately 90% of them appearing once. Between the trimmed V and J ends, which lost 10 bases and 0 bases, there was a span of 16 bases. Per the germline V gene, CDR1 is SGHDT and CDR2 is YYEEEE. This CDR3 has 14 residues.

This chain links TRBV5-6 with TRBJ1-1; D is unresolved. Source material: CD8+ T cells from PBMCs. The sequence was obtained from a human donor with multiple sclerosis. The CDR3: CASLASPMNTEAFF. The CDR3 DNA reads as TGTGCCTCTCTCGCCAGCCCCATGAACACTGAAGCTTTCTTT.